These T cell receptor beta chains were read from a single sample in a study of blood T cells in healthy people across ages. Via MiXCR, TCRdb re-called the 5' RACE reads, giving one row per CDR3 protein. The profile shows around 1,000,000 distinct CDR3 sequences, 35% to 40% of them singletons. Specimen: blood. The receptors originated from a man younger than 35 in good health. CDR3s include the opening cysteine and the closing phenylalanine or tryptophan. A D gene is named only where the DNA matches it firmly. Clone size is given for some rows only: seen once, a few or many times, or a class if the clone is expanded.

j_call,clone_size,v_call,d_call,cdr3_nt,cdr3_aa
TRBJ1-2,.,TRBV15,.,TGTGCCACCAGCAGAGGGACCGAGGGTTTTTATGGCTACACCTTC,CATSRGTEGFYGYTF
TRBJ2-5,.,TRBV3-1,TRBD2,TGTGCCAGCAGACGCCGGGGGGAAGGGCAGTACTTC,CASRRRGEGQYF
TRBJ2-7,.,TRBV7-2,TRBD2,TGTGCCAGCAGCTCCTCTAGCGGGGCTTACAATGAGCAGTACTTC,CASSSSSGAYNEQYF
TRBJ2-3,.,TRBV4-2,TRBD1,TGTGCCAGCAGCCATCTATTACCGGGACAGGGCACAGATACGCAGTATTTT,CASSHLLPGQGTDTQYF
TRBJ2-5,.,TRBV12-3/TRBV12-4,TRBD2,TGTGCCAGCAGTTTGATAGCGGGGAATAGTAATGAGCAGTACTTC,CASSLIAGNSNEQYF
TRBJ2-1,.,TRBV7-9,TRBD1,TGTGCCAGCAGCTTAGTTGGGGACAGTAACAATGAGCAGTTCTTC,CASSLVGDSNNEQFF
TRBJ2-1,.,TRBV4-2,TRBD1,TGTGCCAGCAACCAAACAACAGGGGTAACCTACAATGAGCAGTTCTTC,CASNQTTGVTYNEQFF
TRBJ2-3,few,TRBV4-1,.,TGCGCCAGCAGCCAGCCTCTAGCGACATTCCGCACAGATACGCAGTATTTT,CASSQPLATFRTDTQYF
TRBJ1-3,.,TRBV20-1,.,TGCAGTGCTAGAGAATGGGCGCATGGCGTTGGAAACACCATATATTTT,CSAREWAHGVGNTIYF
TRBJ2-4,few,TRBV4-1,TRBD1,TGCGCCAGCAGCCAAACAAGGACAGGGGGTGGCAAAAACATTCAGTACTTC,CASSQTRTGGGKNIQYF
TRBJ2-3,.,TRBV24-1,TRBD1,TGTGCCACCAGTGTGACAGGGGGCTCAGATACGCAGTATTTT,CATSVTGGSDTQYF
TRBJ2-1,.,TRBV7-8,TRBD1,TGTGCCAGCAGCCCCGTGACAGGGAAATACAATGAGCAGTTCTTC,CASSPVTGKYNEQFF
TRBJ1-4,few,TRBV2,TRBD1,TGTGCCAGCAGTGACAGGGGGCGCGATGAAAAACTGTTTTTT,CASSDRGRDEKLFF
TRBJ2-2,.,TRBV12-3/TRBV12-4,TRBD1,TGTGCCAGCAGGGGGACAGGTTCGAACACCGGGGAGCTGTTTTTT,CASRGTGSNTGELFF
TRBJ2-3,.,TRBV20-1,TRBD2,TGCAGTGCAAGGACTAGCGGGGGATGGTCAGATACGCAGTATTTT,CSARTSGGWSDTQYF
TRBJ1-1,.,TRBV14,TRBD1,TGTGCCAGCAGCCAAGACCGGGACAGCAAGTTGAACACTGAAGCTTTCTTT,CASSQDRDSKLNTEAFF
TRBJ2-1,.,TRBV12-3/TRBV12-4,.,TGTGCCAGCAGTTTTGAGTCCCACAATGAGCAGTTCTTC,CASSFESHNEQFF
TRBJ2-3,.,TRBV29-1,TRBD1,TGCAGCGCGTATGACAGGGTTAGCACAGATACGCAGTATTTT,CSAYDRVSTDTQYF
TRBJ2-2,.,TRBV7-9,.,TGTGCCAGCAGCTTTGTCAGGGCGAACACCGGGGAGCTGTTTTTT,CASSFVRANTGELFF
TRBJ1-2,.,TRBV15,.,TGTGCCACCAGCATCGGACAGCTAAACTATGGCTACACCTTC,CATSIGQLNYGYTF
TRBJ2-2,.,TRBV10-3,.,TGTGCCATCGGGGTTGAATCTGGAGCGAACACCGGGGAGCTGTTTTTT,CAIGVESGANTGELFF
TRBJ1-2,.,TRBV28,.,TGTGCCGCCAGCAGTTTGGGACGGGGAAATGGCTACACCTTC,CAASSLGRGNGYTF
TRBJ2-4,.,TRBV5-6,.,TGTGCCAGCAGCTCCCTTCGACGGGGGGCCGGAGCCAAAAACATTCAGTACTTC,CASSSLRRGAGAKNIQYF
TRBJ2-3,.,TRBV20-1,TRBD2,TGCAGTGCTAGACATCCTGGGAGGGGCACAGATACGCAGTATTTT,CSARHPGRGTDTQYF
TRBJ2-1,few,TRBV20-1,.,TGCAGTGCTAGAGACCCCGGGAGCAGGCCATGGGATGAGCAGTTCTTC,CSARDPGSRPWDEQFF
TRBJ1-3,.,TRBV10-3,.,TGTGCCATCAGTGAGTACTACGATTCTGGAAACACCATATATTTT,CAISEYYDSGNTIYF
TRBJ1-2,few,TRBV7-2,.,TGTGCCAGCAGCTCGTCACGCCTTGGGAACAGGGAAATTCGCGGCTACACCTTC,CASSSSRLGNREIRGYTF
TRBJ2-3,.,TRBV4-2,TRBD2,TGTGCCAGCAGCCACTTCGGGGGGGGGAGCACAGATACGCAGTATTTT,CASSHFGGGSTDTQYF
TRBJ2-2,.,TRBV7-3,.,TGTGCCAGCAGCCTCGCTACAAGCATAAACACCGGGGAGCTGTTTTTT,CASSLATSINTGELFF
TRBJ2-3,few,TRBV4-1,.,TGCGCCAGCAGCCAAGAGGGGGCGCGCACAGATACGCAGTATTTT,CASSQEGARTDTQYF
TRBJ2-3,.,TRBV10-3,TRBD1,TGTGCCATCAGTGGTGTGACAGGGTTTTCAGATACGCAGTATTTT,CAISGVTGFSDTQYF
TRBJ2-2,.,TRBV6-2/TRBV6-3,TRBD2,TGTGCCAGCAGTTCCCAGAGACTAGCGGGGTTTTTCGGGGAGCTGTTTTTT,CASSSQRLAGFFGELFF
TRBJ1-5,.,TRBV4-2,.,TGTGCCAGCAGCCAAATGGACAGCAATCAGCCCCAGCATTTT,CASSQMDSNQPQHF
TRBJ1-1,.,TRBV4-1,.,TGCGCCAGCAGCCAAGATCAAGACGGTAACACTGAAGCTTTCTTT,CASSQDQDGNTEAFF
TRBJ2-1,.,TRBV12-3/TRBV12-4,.,TGTGCCAGCAGTCTTGAATCAGCCATCCTCCAGTTCTTC,CASSLESAILQFF
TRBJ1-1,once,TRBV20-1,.,TGCAGTGCTCAGAACAGGGCAAACACTGAAGCTTTCTTT,CSAQNRANTEAFF
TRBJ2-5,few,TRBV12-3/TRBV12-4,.,TGTGCCAGCAGTTTAGGACGGTTCCAAGAGACCCAGTACTTC,CASSLGRFQETQYF
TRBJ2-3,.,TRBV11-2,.,TGTGCCAGCAGCCCTGGGAACTTACTTGCGCAGTATTTT,CASSPGNLLAQYF
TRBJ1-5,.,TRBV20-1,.,TGCAGTGCTAGAAGGGCCAGGGGATACAATCAGCCCCAGCATTTT,CSARRARGYNQPQHF
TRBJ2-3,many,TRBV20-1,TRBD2,TGCAGTGCGCATAGCGGGGGGGGAAATACGCAGTATTTT,CSAHSGGGNTQYF
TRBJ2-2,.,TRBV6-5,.,TGTGCCAGCAGTTTCGGGGTGGCGACCACCGGGGAGCTGTTTTTT,CASSFGVATTGELFF
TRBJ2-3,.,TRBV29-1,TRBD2,TGCAGCGTTGAAGGTGGGGAGGGGAGCACAGATACGCAGTATTTT,CSVEGGEGSTDTQYF
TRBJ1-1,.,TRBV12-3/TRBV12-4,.,TGTGCCAGCAGTGGGGACGGCACGAACACTGAAGCTTTCTTT,CASSGDGTNTEAFF
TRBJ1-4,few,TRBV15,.,TGTGCCACCAGCAGAGATGGCAGGGCCGATAATGAAAAACTGTTTTTT,CATSRDGRADNEKLFF
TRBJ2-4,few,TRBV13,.,TGTGCCAGCAGCTTGCAGGGTTTAGCCAAAAACATTCAGTACTTC,CASSLQGLAKNIQYF
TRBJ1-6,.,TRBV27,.,TGTGTCAGCAGAGGAGAGACGAGCTCCTATAATTCACCCCTCCACTTT,CVSRGETSSYNSPLHF
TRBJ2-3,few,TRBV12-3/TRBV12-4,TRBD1,TGTGCCAGCAGTTTGAGTTGGACAGGCAAGGATACGCAGTATTTT,CASSLSWTGKDTQYF
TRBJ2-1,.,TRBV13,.,TGTGCCAGCAGAAATGAAGGCCCGAATGAGCAGTTCTTC,CASRNEGPNEQFF
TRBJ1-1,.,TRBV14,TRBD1,TGTGCCAGCGGGACAGGGGGGATCACTGTAGCTTTCTTT,CASGTGGITVAFF
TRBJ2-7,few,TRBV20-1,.,TGCAGTGCTAGGTCCGGGACGGACGTCTACGAGCAGTACTTC,CSARSGTDVYEQYF